These 20 T cell receptor beta chains came from one sample sequenced in a study of T-cell memory formation after mild COVID-19 (dated by TCRdb to the early 2020s). Libraries were built with 5' RACE. The listed sequencing device is Illumina NovaSeq 6000. TCRdb applied fastp at Q25 and MiXCR to the public reads, then kept only in-frame beta chains. Rows are unified per CDR3 protein, each entry keeping the most common DNA and genes. The sample profile shows 540,000 or so distinct CDR3 sequences; roughly 20% of them were found once. Around 13% of the sample goes to the ten largest clones. Sequences were obtained from PBMCs or a T cell subset sorted from them (not recorded which). These receptors were obtained from an adult woman who had mild COVID-19 (a few samples of this study predate the infection). The sample titles of this study are shuffled in the database, so cell type and time point are left out; the donor was told from shared clones.

This clonotype was picked up a small number of times. This chain links TRBV20-1 with TRBJ2-1; D tentatively reads TRBD1 or TRBD2 (6 bases each). Germline CDR1 is DFQATT and CDR2 is SNEGSKA (reference sequence). The CDR3 consists of 14 residues. Between the trimmed V and J ends, which lost 1 base and 10 bases, there was a span of 17 bases. In DNA, the CDR3 is TGCAGTGCTAGAGCCGGGGGCCCTACGGGGGAGCAGTTCTTC. It codes for CSARAGGPTGEQFF.

The V and J genes are TRBV11-1 and TRBJ2-7; 9 bases agree with TRBD1. The CDR3 spans 15 residues. J gave up 4 bases and V 5 bases, and 9 bases lay outside the gene matches. Germline V lookup: CDR1 SGHAT, CDR2 FQDESV (reference sequence). The CDR3 sequence: CASSRPDRGMYEQYF. The CDR3, as DNA: TGTGCCAGCAGCCGTCCGGACAGGGGTATGTACGAGCAGTACTTC.

This chain joins TRBV24-1 and TRBJ1-1; D unresolved. Germline CDR1 is KGHDR and CDR2 is SFDVKD. V lost 5 bases and J 0 bases, leaving 15 bases between the germline ends. The CDR3 is 16 residues long. CDR3 in amino acids: CATSATRSVVNTEAFF. The CDR3 coding sequence is TGTGCCACCAGTGCCACAAGATCAGTTGTGAACACTGAAGCTTTCTTT.

The sample holds a few counts of this clonotype. V is TRBV12-3 or TRBV12-4 and J is TRBJ2-3; D may match TRBD1 or TRBD2 (6 bases each). The CDR3 is 15 residues long. The V gene lost 1 base and the J gene lost 5 bases, with 13 bases spanning the gap. The CDR3 protein is CASSLVTGAEDTQYF. The CDR3 nucleotides read TGTGCCAGCAGTTTAGTGACGGGGGCTGAAGATACGCAGTATTTT.

This chain uses TRBV7-9 with TRBJ2-3, with unresolved D. V lost 0 bases and J lost 2, with 9 bases in between. This CDR3 is 15 amino acids long. CDR1 SEHNR and CDR2 FQNEAQ come from the germline V gene (reference sequence). The CDR3 here is CASSLAESVTDTQYF. For the CDR3, the DNA is TGTGCCAGCAGCTTAGCGGAGTCAGTCACAGATACGCAGTATTTT.

This clonotype was seen a handful of times. This sequence joins TRBV7-3 and TRBJ2-2; D is possibly TRBD1 or TRBD2 (5 bases each). Germline loops: CDR1 SGHTA, CDR2 FQGTGA. Trimming stripped 5 bases from V and 4 bases from J, with 17 bases between. This CDR3 contains 16 residues. CDR3: CASSQGAFLPTGELFF. In DNA form, the CDR3 reads TGTGCCAGCAGCCAGGGAGCTTTCTTACCCACCGGGGAGCTGTTTTTT.

The chain links TRBV19 to TRBJ1-1; D is unresolved. Germline V gives CDR1 LNHDA, CDR2 SQIVND (reference sequence). The CDR3 is 13 amino acids. The V gene lost 3 bases and the J gene lost 4 bases, with 9 bases spanning the gap. CDR3 protein: CASSIDYPTEAFF. CDR3 nucleotides: TGTGCCAGTAGTATTGACTACCCCACTGAAGCTTTCTTT. Full variable domain (missing parts from reference TRBV19 and TRBJ1-1): DGGITQSPKYLFRKEGQNVTLSCEQNLNHDAMYWYRQDPGQGLRLIYYSQIVNDFQKGDIAEGYSVSREKKESFPLTVTSAQKNPTAFYLCASSIDYPTEAFFGQGTRLTVV.

This clonotype occurred a few times. The genes are TRBV12-3 or TRBV12-4 and TRBJ1-1; a possible D gene is TRBD1 (5 bases). CDR3 length equals 16 residues. Trimming took 1 base from V and 9 from J, leaving 21 bases between them. CDR3 loop: CASSLGGVTSSAKAFF. In nucleotides, the CDR3 is TGTGCCAGCAGTTTAGGAGGGGTCACCTCCTCCGCGAAAGCTTTCTTT.

The chain employs TRBV6-5 and TRBJ1-2; 7 nucleotides agree with TRBD1. The CDR3 consists of 16 residues. The germline CDR1 and CDR2 sequences are MNHEY and SVGAGI. The V segment lost 5 bases and the J segment 6 bases; nucleotides outside the gene matches: 15. CDR3 sequence: CASSPLKGATFHGYTF. The DNA for the CDR3 is TGTGCCAGCAGTCCATTAAAGGGGGCGACGTTCCATGGCTACACCTTC.

This clonotype came up a few times. The genes are TRBV7-8 and TRBJ1-1; tentative D call: TRBD1 (5 bases). Trimming removed 4 bases from V and 0 bases from J, with 12 bases in between. CDR3 length: 15 amino acids. Per the germline V gene, CDR1 is SGHVS and CDR2 is FQNEAQ. For the CDR3, the DNA is TGTGCCAGCAGCTCTACGACAGTATTGAACACTGAAGCTTTCTTT. The encoded protein is CASSSTTVLNTEAFF.

This clonotype was counted a few times. V gene TRBV9 combines with J gene TRBJ2-7, with 7 bases lining up with TRBD1. The CDR3 spans 15 residues. J was trimmed by 5 bases and V by 0 bases; bases with no gene match: 8. Per the germline V gene, CDR1 is SGDLS and CDR2 is YYNGEE. CDR3 region: CASSVDGRGIHEQYF. Written as DNA, the CDR3 is TGTGCCAGCAGCGTAGACGGCAGGGGGATCCACGAGCAGTACTTC.

This clonotype was seen repeatedly, ten times or more. The V call is TRBV5-1, the J call TRBJ2-3, with 9 positions matching TRBD1. The CDR3 runs 15 residues. Per the germline V gene, CDR1 is SGHRS and CDR2 is YFSETQ. The junction had 8 bases not matched to a gene; V was cut back by 4 bases and J by 5 bases. The CDR3 DNA reads as TGCGCCAGCAGCGACGGGACAGGGCAGGGAGATACGCAGTATTTT. Amino acid sequence: CASSDGTGQGDTQYF.

The CDR3: CASSQGSKYQPQHF. In DNA form, the CDR3 reads TGTGCCAGCAGCCAAGGCTCAAAGTATCAGCCCCAGCATTTT. The gene calls are TRBV3-1 and TRBJ1-5; D is uncertain. The CDR3 runs 14 residues. Per germline, CDR1 LGHDT and CDR2 YNNKEL (reference sequence). V dropped 1 base and J dropped 5 bases, with 9 bases sitting between them.

The chain links TRBV11-2 to TRBJ1-1, with 9 positions matching TRBD1. Germline CDR1 is SGHAT and CDR2 is FQNNGV. V gave up 3 bases and J gave up 5 bases; unmatched junction bases: 10. The CDR3 sequence is 16 residues long. The CDR3 is CASSLGMRTGVTEAFF. The CDR3 region has the DNA TGTGCCAGCAGCTTGGGTATGAGGACAGGGGTGACTGAAGCTTTCTTT. Drawing the rest from reference TRBV11-2 and TRBJ1-1, the complete variable domain is EAGVAQSPRYKIIEKRQSVAFWCNPISGHATLYWYQQILGQGPKLLIQFQNNGVVDDSQLPKDRFSAERLKGVDSTLKIQPAKLEDSAVYLCASSLGMRTGVTEAFFGQGTRLTVV.

This clonotype was detected a few times. This chain links TRBV6-5 with TRBJ2-7; 13 bases line up with TRBD2. V dropped 5 bases and J dropped 0; count of bases not matched to a gene: 7. The germline V gene encodes CDR1 MNHEY and CDR2 SVGAGI. The CDR3 is 17 residues long. This CDR3 reads CASSPTSGGPNSYEQYF. CDR3 DNA sequence: TGTGCCAGCAGTCCGACTAGCGGGGGGCCAAACTCCTACGAGCAGTACTTC.

This clonotype was seen at least ten times. V and J are TRBV5-1 and TRBJ2-7; TRBD1 might be the D (5 bases). Trimming cost V 0 bases and J 3 bases, with 7 bases left between them. The CDR3 length is 13 residues. CDR1 SGHRS and CDR2 YFSETQ come from the germline V gene. The CDR3 loop reads CASSLEDNYEQYF. CDR3 nucleotide sequence: TGCGCCAGCAGCTTGGAGGACAACTACGAGCAGTACTTC.

This chain joins TRBV4-2 and TRBJ2-2; D remains ambiguous. Per germline, CDR1 LGHNA and CDR2 YNFKEQ. V gave up 1 base and J gave up 7 bases, with 10 bases separating them. The CDR3 covers 14 residues. The CDR3 sequence is CASSQVYGDGELFF. In nucleotides, the CDR3 is TGTGCCAGCAGCCAAGTGTATGGGGACGGGGAGCTGTTTTTT.

V and J are TRBV7-9 and TRBJ2-6; 8 bases agree with TRBD1. V was clipped by 4 bases and J by 0 bases; unmatched bases: 11. Per germline, CDR1 SEHNR and CDR2 FQNEAQ (reference sequence). This CDR3 region has 19 residues. The CDR3 sequence is CASSSSPGQEYSGANVLTF. CDR3 DNA: TGTGCCAGCAGCTCTTCACCGGGACAGGAATACTCTGGGGCCAACGTCCTGACTTTC.

This clonotype occurred once. The chain couples TRBV7-2 to TRBJ1-6, with a tentative D call TRBD1 (5 bases). The germline CDR1 and CDR2 sequences are SGHTA and FQGNSA. Trimming took 0 bases from V and 10 from J, leaving 16 bases between them. The CDR3 has 16 residues. CDR3 bases: TGTGCCAGCAGCTTAGCGCGAGGGGTCCTTGCCTCACCCCTCCACTTT. Its protein is CASSLARGVLASPLHF.

The J gene is TRBJ2-1, the V gene TRBV18, with a tentative D call TRBD1 (6 bases). Germline CDR1 and CDR2: KGHSH and LQKENI. CDR3 length: 13 amino acids. Trimming pared 3 bases from V and 7 bases from J, leaving 10 bases between. The DNA of the CDR3 is TGTGCCAGCTCACCGCGACAGGAAAATGAGCAGTTCTTC. Its translation is CASSPRQENEQFF.